The source of this T cell receptor beta chain is a study of cytomegalovirus exposure and HLA in healthy donors. Study results and caveats: In a later analysis, several top co-occurrence clusters appeared linked to parvovirus B19, influenza, CMV and Epstein-Barr virus.

Note on this clone: The target antigen is unknown.

The PCR contained 60 Vbeta and 13 Jbeta primers. Produced via immunoSEQ multiplex PCR; TCRdb's table is partial and in-frame only. The profile shows some 150,000 clones, roughly four fifths of them singletons. Deletions cut 0 bases from V and 0 bases from J, with 8 bases between. The germline V gene has CDR1 SGHAT and CDR2 FQNNGV. This CDR3 region has 15 residues. The sequenced sample was PBMCs. The sequence was obtained from a male donor in good health and CMV-seronegative. The chain recombines TRBV11-2 with TRBJ1-1; D is ambiguous. CDR3 sequence reads: CASSLDTALNTEAFF. The CDR3 DNA follows: TGTGCCAGCAGCTTAGATACAGCCTTGAACACTGAAGCTTTCTTT. Full variable domain (rest looked up from reference TRBV11-2 and TRBJ1-1): EAGVAQSPRYKIIEKRQSVAFWCNPISGHATLYWYQQILGQGPKLLIQFQNNGVVDDSQLPKDRFSAERLKGVDSTLKIQPAKLEDSAVYLCASSLDTALNTEAFFGQGTRLTVV.